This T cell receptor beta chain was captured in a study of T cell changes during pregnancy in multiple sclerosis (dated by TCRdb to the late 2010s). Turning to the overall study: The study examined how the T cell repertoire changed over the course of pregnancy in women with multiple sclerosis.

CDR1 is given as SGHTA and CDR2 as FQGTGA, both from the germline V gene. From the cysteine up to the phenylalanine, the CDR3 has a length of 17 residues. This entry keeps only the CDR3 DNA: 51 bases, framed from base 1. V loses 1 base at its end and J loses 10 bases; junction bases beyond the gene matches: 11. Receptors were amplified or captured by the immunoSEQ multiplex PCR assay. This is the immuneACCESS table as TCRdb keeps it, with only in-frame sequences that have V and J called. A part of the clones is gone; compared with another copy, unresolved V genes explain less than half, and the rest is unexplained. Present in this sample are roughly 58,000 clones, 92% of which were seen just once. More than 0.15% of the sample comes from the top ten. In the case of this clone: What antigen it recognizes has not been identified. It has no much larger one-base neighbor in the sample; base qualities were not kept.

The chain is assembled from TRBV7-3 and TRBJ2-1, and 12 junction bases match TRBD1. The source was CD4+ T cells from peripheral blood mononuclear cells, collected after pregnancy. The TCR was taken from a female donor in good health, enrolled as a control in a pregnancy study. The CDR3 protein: CASSLMSTGTGGREQFF. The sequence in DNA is TGTGCCAGCAGCTTAATGAGTACCGGGACAGGGGGCCGGGAGCAGTTCTTC.